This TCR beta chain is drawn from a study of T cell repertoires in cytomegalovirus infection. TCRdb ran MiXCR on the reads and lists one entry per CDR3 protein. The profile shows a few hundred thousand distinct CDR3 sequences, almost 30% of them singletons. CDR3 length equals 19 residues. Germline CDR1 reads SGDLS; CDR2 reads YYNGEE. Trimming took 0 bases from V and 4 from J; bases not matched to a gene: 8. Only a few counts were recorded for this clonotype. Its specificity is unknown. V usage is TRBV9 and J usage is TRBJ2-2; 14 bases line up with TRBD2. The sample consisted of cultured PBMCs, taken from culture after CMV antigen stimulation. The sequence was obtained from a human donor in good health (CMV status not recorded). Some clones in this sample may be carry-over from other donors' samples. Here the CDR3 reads CASSVAPGLAGVGTGELFF. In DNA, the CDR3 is TGTGCCAGCAGCGTAGCCCCGGGACTAGCGGGAGTTGGCACCGGGGAGCTGTTTTTT.